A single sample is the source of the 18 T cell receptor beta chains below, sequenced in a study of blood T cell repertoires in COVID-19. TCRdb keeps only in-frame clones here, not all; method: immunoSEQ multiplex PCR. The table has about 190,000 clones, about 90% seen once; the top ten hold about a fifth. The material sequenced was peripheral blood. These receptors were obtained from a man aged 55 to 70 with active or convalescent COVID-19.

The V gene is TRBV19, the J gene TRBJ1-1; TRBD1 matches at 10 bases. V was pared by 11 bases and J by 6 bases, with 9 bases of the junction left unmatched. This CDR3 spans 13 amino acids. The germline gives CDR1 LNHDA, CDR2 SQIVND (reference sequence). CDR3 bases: TGTGCCTCCAGGGGACAGGGGTTAGCTGAAGCTTTCTTT. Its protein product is CASRGQGLAEAFF.

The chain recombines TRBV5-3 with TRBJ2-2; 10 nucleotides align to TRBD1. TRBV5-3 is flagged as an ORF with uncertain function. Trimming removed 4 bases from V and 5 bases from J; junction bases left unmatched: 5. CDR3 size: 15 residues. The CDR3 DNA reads TGTGCCAGAAGCCGGGACAGGGGTGTAACCGGGGAGCTGTTTTTT. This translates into CARSRDRGVTGELFF.

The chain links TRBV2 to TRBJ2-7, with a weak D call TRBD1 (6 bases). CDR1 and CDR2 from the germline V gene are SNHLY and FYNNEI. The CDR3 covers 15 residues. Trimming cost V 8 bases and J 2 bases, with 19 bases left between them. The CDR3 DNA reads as TGTGCCAGCGTAAAAAACAGGGAACTCGCCTACGAGCAGTACTTC. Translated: CASVKNRELAYEQYF.

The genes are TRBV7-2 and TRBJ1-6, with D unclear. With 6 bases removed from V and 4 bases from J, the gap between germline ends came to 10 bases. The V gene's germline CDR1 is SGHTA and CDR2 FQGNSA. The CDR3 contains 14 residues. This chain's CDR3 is CASSPRTYNSPLHF. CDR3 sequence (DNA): TGTGCCAGCAGTCCTAGAACATATAATTCACCCCTCCACTTT.

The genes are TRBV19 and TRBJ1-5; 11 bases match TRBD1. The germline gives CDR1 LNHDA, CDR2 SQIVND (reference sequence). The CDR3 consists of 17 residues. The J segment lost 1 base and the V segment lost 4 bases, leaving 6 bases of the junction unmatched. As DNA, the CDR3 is TGTGCCAGTAGTACCGGGACAGGGGGATGGAGCAATCAGCCCCAGCATTTT. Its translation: CASSTGTGGWSNQPQHF.

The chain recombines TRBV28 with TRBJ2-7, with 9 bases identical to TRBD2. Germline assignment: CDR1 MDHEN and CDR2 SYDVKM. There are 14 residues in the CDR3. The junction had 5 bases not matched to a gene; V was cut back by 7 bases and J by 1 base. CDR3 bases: TGTGCCAGCAAAGGACTAGCGTTTTCCTACGAGCAGTACTTC. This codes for CASKGLAFSYEQYF.

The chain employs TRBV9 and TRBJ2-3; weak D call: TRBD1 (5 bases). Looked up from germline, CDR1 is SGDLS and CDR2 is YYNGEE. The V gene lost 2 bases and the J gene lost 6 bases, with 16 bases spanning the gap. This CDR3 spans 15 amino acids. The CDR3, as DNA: TGTGCCAGCAGCGTTTTGGCAGGGCAATCTGATACGCAGTATTTT. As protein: CASSVLAGQSDTQYF.

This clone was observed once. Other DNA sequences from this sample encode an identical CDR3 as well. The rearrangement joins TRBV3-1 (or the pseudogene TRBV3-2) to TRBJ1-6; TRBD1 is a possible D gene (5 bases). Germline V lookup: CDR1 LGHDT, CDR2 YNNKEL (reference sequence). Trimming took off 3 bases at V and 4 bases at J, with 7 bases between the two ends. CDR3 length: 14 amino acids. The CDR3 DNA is TGTGCCAGCAGCCAGACAGCATATAATTCACCCCTCCACTTT. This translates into CASSQTAYNSPLHF.

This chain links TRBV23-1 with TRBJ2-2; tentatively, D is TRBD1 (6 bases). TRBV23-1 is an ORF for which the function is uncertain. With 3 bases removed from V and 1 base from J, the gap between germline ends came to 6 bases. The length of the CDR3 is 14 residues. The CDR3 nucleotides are TGCGCCAGCAGTCACAGGGGGAACACCGGGGAGCTGTTTTTT. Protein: CASSHRGNTGELFF.

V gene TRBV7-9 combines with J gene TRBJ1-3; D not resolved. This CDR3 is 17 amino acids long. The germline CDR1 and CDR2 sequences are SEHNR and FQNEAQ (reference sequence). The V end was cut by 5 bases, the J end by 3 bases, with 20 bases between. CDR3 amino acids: CASSERRWRSGGNTIYF. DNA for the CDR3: TGTGCCAGCAGCGAAAGGAGGTGGCGCTCGGGTGGAAACACCATATATTTT.

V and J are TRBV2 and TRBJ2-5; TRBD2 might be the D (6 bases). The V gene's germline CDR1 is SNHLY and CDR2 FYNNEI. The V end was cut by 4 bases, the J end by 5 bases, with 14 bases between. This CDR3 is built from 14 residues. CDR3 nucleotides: TGTGCCAGCAGTGTTAGTCTAGCGCTGGAGACCCAGTACTTC. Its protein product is CASSVSLALETQYF. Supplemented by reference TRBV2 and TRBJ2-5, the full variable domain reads EPEVTQTPSHQVTQMGQEVILRCVPISNHLYFYWYRQILGQKVEFLVSFYNNEISEKSEIFDDQFSVERPDGSNFTLKIRSTKLEDSAMYFCASSVSLALETQYFGPGTRLLVL.

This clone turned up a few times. Here the CDR3 reads CASSRGGNTEAFF. The DNA of the CDR3 is TGTGCCAGCAGTAGAGGAGGGAACACTGAAGCTTTCTTT. The rearrangement joins TRBV6-2 or TRBV6-3 to TRBJ1-1; D call uncertain. CDR3 length: 13 residues. Germline V gene sequence: CDR1 MNHEY, CDR2 SVGEGT. V gave up 5 bases and J gave up 1 base, with 8 bases separating them.

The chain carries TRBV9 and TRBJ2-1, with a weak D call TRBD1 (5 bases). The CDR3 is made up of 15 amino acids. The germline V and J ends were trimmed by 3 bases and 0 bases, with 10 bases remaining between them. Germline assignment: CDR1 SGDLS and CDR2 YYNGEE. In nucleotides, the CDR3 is TGTGCCAGCAGCGGGGGCCCTAGCTCCTACAATGAGCAGTTCTTC. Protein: CASSGGPSSYNEQFF. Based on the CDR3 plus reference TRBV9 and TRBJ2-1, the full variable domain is DSGVTQTPKHLITATGQRVTLRCSPRSGDLSVYWYQQSLDQGLQFLIQYYNGEERAKGNILERFSAQQFPDLHSELNLSSLELGDSALYFCASSGGPSSYNEQFFGPGTRLTVL.

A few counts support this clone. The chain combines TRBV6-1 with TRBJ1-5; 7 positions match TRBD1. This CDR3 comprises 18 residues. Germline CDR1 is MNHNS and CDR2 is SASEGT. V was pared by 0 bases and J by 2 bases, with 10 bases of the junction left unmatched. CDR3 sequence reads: CASSEALNRGWGNQPQHF. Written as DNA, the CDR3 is TGTGCCAGCAGTGAAGCGCTAAACAGGGGCTGGGGCAATCAGCCCCAGCATTTT.

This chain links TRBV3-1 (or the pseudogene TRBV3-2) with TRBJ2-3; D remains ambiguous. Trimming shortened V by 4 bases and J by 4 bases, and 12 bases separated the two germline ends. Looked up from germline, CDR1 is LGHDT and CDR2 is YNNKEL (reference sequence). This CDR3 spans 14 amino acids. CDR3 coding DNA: TGTGCCAGCAGCCGGGCCCCCTCGCCAGATACGCAGTATTTT. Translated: CASSRAPSPDTQYF.

The CDR3 reads CASSESSAYEQYF. CDR3 nucleotides: TGTGCCAGCAGTGAGTCGTCCGCCTACGAGCAGTACTTC. V usage is TRBV6-1 and J usage is TRBJ2-7, with D hard to call. Trimming stripped 3 bases from V and 2 bases from J, with 8 bases between. Germline lookup yields CDR1 MNHNS and CDR2 SASEGT. The CDR3 spans 13 residues.

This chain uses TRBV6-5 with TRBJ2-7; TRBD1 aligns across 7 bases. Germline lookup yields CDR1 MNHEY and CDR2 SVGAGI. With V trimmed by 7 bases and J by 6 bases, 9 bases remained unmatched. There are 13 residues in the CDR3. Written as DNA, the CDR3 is TGTGCCAGCATAGACAGGGTAATTGGCGAGCAGTACTTC. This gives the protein CASIDRVIGEQYF.

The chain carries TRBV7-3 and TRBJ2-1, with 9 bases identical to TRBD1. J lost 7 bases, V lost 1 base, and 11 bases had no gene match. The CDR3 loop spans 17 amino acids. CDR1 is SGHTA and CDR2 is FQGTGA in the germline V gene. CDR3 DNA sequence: TGTGCCAGCAGCTTAAGGCCCGGGACAGGGAACTTAAATGAGCAGTTCTTC. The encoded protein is CASSLRPGTGNLNEQFF.